Listed below are T cell receptor beta chains from one sample, sequenced in a study of shared clonotypes between healthy human individuals. Clones were sequenced by immunoSEQ multiplex PCR, and TCRdb holds only the in-frame ones, with some missing. The sample consists of about 480,000 clones, about four fifths of them appearing once. What was sequenced was PBMCs. Source of these receptors: a woman aged 40 to 55 in good health. Some clones in this sample may be carry-over from other donors' samples. Both conserved end residues are part of each CDR3. D genes are given only for firm matches. The size field is filled for only some rows; it gives once, few, many or a size class.

>NA|NA|TRBV4-2|TRBJ2-7
TGTGCCAGCAGCTGGAGAAGGGGAACCTACGAGCAGTACTTC
CASSWRRGTYEQYF
>TRBD2|NA|TRBV11-2|TRBJ2-1
TGTGCCAGCAGCTTACGAGCGGGAGTAAGCTACAATGAGCAGTTCTTC
CASSLRAGVSYNEQFF
>TRBD1|NA|TRBV4-1|TRBJ2-7
TGCGCCAGCAGCCGGACCGCCCCGGGACAGAGAATCCCCCACCCAAATTACGAGCAGTACTTC
CASSRTAPGQRIPHPNYEQYF
>NA|NA|TRBV5-1|TRBJ2-7
TGCGCCAGCAGCTTAAAGGACGGTGTGTCCTACGAGCAGTACTTC
CASSLKDGVSYEQYF
>NA|NA|TRBV6-5|TRBJ2-6
TGTGCCAGCAGCCGGGCGACGGGGACTAACGTCCTGACTTTC
CASSRATGTNVLTF
>NA|NA|TRBV2|TRBJ2-2
TGTGCCAGCAGTGGTGAGGTCACCGGGGAGCTGTTTTTT
CASSGEVTGELFF
>NA|NA|TRBV28|TRBJ2-7
TGTGCCAGCACTCTTCAGGGTAGATACGAGCAGTACTTC
CASTLQGRYEQYF
>TRBD1|NA|TRBV5-1|TRBJ1-2
TGCGCCAGCAGCTTGGGAGGGGGCGCGGATGGCTACACCTTC
CASSLGGGADGYTF
>TRBD2|few|TRBV30|TRBJ2-1
TGTGCCTGGAGTCCGCTGTTAGTCCTAGCGGATAGCTACAATGAGCAGTTCTTC
CAWSPLLVLADSYNEQFF
>NA|NA|TRBV19|TRBJ2-7
TGTGCCAGTAGTATGGGCCCTGCGAGTTACGAGCAGTACTTC
CASSMGPASYEQYF
>NA|NA|TRBV4-2|TRBJ1-2
TGTGCCAGCAGGCCTCTCCAGGGGACCACTAACTATGGCTACACCTTC
CASRPLQGTTNYGYTF
>TRBD2|NA|TRBV5-1|TRBJ2-5
TGCGCCAGCAGCTCTACTAGCGGGAGACAGACCCAGTACTTC
CASSSTSGRQTQYF
>NA|NA|TRBV18|TRBJ1-3
TGTGCCAGCTCACCGCCGGCAGGCTACTCTGGAAACACCATATATTTT
CASSPPAGYSGNTIYF
>TRBD1|NA|TRBV25-1|TRBJ1-2
TGTGCCAGCAGTGAAGGAGGGGGACAGGGGGTTTATGGCTACACCTTC
CASSEGGGQGVYGYTF
>TRBD1|NA|TRBV5-5|TRBJ1-4
TGTGCCAGCAGCCCGGGACAGGGGGCCTCTAATGAAAAACTGTTTTTT
CASSPGQGASNEKLFF
>NA|NA|TRBV6-4|TRBJ2-1
TGTGCCAGCAGTGACGAACTAGGTAGTAGTGAGCAGTTCTTC
CASSDELGSSEQFF
>NA|NA|TRBV7-2|TRBJ1-2
TGTGCCAGCAGCTTAGCGCCAACCAACTTAGGCTACACCTTC
CASSLAPTNLGYTF